The 23 T cell receptor beta chains presented below share a single source sample, sequenced in a study of blood T cell repertoires in COVID-19. The protocol was immunoSEQ multiplex PCR, while the TCRdb copy is restricted to in-frame clones and leaves out a portion. The profile shows approximately 59,000 clones, about 83% of them singletons. Input material: peripheral blood. Receptors were obtained from a man aged 40-50 years with active COVID-19.

This chain connects TRBV10-3 to TRBJ1-2, with TRBD1 identical over 7 bases. The CDR3 length is 17 residues. Germline CDR1 ENHRY, CDR2 SYGVKD. The junction had 15 bases not matched to a gene; V was cut back by 0 bases and J by 8 bases. CDR3 nucleotides: TGTGCCATCAGTGAGTCAATCCGTTTCAGGGGGTCGGGAGGCTACACCTTC. It encodes CAISESIRFRGSGGYTF.

The rearrangement joins TRBV11-2 to TRBJ2-4; possibly TRBD1 for D (6 bases). V was shortened by 3 bases and J by 8 bases, with 11 bases between the two germline ends. The V gene's germline CDR1 is SGHAT and CDR2 FQNNGV. This CDR3 is built from 13 residues. CDR3 bases: TGTGCCAGCAGCTTCAGGGGAGCTTACATTCAGTACTTC. Its translation: CASSFRGAYIQYF.

CDR3 nucleotide sequence: TGTGCCAGCAGCCAAGAATCCGTCGTCTACGAGCAGTACTTC. Protein: CASSQESVVYEQYF. The chain uses TRBV3-1 (or the pseudogene TRBV3-2) and TRBJ2-7; D is undetermined. CDR3 length: 14 amino acids. CDR1 and CDR2 (germline): LGHDT, YNNKEL (reference sequence). Trimming removed 0 bases at V and 3 bases at J, with 9 bases between.

The chain carries TRBV6-1 and TRBJ1-1; 8 bases align to TRBD1. V shed 2 bases and J 1 base; nucleotides not matched to a gene: 3. This CDR3 is 15 amino acids long. Germline lookup yields CDR1 MNHNS and CDR2 SASEGT. CDR3 in amino acids: CASSEFGTGNTEAFF. Written as DNA, the CDR3 is TGTGCCAGCAGTGAATTCGGGACAGGGAACACTGAAGCTTTCTTT.

The chain links TRBV29-1 to TRBJ1-6; maybe TRBD1 (6 bases). Trimming stripped 5 bases from V and 6 bases from J, with 11 bases between. CDR3 size: 13 residues. From germline, CDR1 is SQVTM and CDR2 ANQGSEA. CDR3 in amino acids: CSVRQVANSPLHF. In nucleotides, the CDR3 is TGCAGCGTTCGACAGGTTGCTAATTCACCCCTCCACTTT.

The V gene is TRBV5-8, the J gene TRBJ2-1, with D uncertain. Trimming pared 4 bases from V and 8 bases from J, leaving 7 bases between. The CDR3 extends over 11 amino acids. Germline V gene data show CDR1 as SGHTS and CDR2 as YDEGEE. CDR3 sequence reads: CASSPRDEQFF. CDR3 nucleotide sequence: TGTGCCAGCAGCCCGCGAGATGAGCAGTTCTTC.

The rearrangement uses TRBV5-1 and TRBJ2-1, with 10 bases that match TRBD2. The germline V gene encodes CDR1 SGHRS and CDR2 YFSETQ. This CDR3 region has 16 residues. Trimming cost V 0 bases and J 8 bases; bases outside gene matches: 8. CDR3 nucleotides: TGCGCCAGCAGCTTGGAGGGACTAGCGAACGTGGATGAGCAGTTCTTC. Translation: CASSLEGLANVDEQFF.

The rearrangement links TRBV19 to TRBJ2-7; possible D gene TRBD1, 6 bases. CDR1 is LNHDA and CDR2 is SQIVND in the germline V gene (reference sequence). The CDR3 contains 14 residues. V was pared by 4 bases and J by 0 bases, with 10 bases between. In DNA, the CDR3 is TGTGCCAGTAGTAAAAGGGACAACTCCTACGAGCAGTACTTC. Its translation: CASSKRDNSYEQYF.

This clone was detected a few times. The chain joins TRBV5-5 to TRBJ1-6; D remains unclear. Trimming took off 2 bases at V and 7 bases at J, with 13 bases between the two ends. There are 15 residues in the CDR3. Germline-derived CDR1 and CDR2 are SGHKS and YYEKEE (reference sequence). The CDR3 loop reads CASSFRLRSNSPLHF. CDR3 in DNA: TGTGCCAGCAGCTTCCGACTGAGATCCAATTCACCCCTCCACTTT.

This clone was observed once. This rearrangement joins TRBV19 to TRBJ2-7; no definite D call. There are 14 residues in the CDR3. Per germline, CDR1 LNHDA and CDR2 SQIVND (reference sequence). V gave up 8 bases and J gave up 2 bases, with 16 bases separating them. CDR3 amino acids: CASRSASAAYEQYF. The CDR3 DNA follows: TGTGCCAGTCGCTCGGCCAGCGCAGCCTACGAGCAGTACTTC.

The chain combines TRBV15 with TRBJ1-2; D is perhaps TRBD1 (5 bases). V lost 0 bases and J lost 4, with 12 bases in between. Germline CDR1 LNHNV, CDR2 YYDKDF (reference sequence). There are 15 residues in the CDR3. The CDR3 is CATSRDRANVYGYTF. CDR3 sequence (DNA): TGTGCCACCAGCAGAGACAGGGCGAATGTCTATGGCTACACCTTC.

In DNA, the CDR3 is TGTGCCAGCCGTGGGCCGGGAGCCAAAAACATTCAGTACTTC. Protein product: CASRGPGAKNIQYF. The rearrangement links TRBV2 to TRBJ2-4; D remains ambiguous. Looked up from germline, CDR1 is SNHLY and CDR2 is FYNNEI. The germline V and J ends were trimmed by 8 bases and 0 bases, with 11 bases remaining between them. CDR3 length: 14 residues. Full variable domain (missing parts from reference TRBV2 and TRBJ2-4): EPEVTQTPSHQVTQMGQEVILRCVPISNHLYFYWYRQILGQKVEFLVSFYNNEISEKSEIFDDQFSVERPDGSNFTLKIRSTKLEDSAMYFCASRGPGAKNIQYFGAGTRLSVL.

The V call is TRBV15, the J call TRBJ1-1; 7 positions agree with TRBD1. CDR3 length: 13 amino acids. Germline V gene lookup returns CDR1 LNHNV and CDR2 YYDKDF (reference sequence). With V trimmed by 7 bases and J by 5 bases, 7 bases remained unmatched. The CDR3 region has the DNA TGTGCCACCAAGAAGACAGGGAGGACTGAAGCTTTCTTT. This codes for CATKKTGRTEAFF. The full variable domain, completed using reference TRBV15 and TRBJ1-1, is DAMVIQNPRYQVTQFGKPVTLSCSQTLNHNVMYWYQQKSSQAPKLLFHYYDKDFNNEADTPDNFQSRRPNTSFCFLDIRSPGLGDTAMYLCATKKTGRTEAFFGQGTRLTVV.

This chain uses TRBV29-1 with TRBJ1-2; D is unclear. The CDR3 runs 13 residues. The V and J ends lost 3 bases and 4 bases respectively, with 12 bases between them. In germline, CDR1 is SQVTM, CDR2 ANQGSEA. CDR3 amino acids: CSVDFGVGYGYTF. The CDR3 DNA is TGCAGCGTTGATTTTGGAGTCGGCTATGGCTACACCTTC.

The gene calls are TRBV7-9 and TRBJ2-3, with 12 bases fitting TRBD2. The CDR3 is 19 residues long. Trimming cost V 6 bases and J 2 bases; bases outside gene matches: 15. CDR1 is SEHNR, CDR2 FQNEAQ, per germline (reference sequence). The CDR3 sequence is CASSPTSGRTHEDTDTQYF. CDR3 in DNA: TGTGCCAGCAGTCCTACTAGCGGGAGGACTCACGAGGACACAGATACGCAGTATTTT.

A word on this clone: Relative to the germline gene, one junction end is altered; a read error may explain this. The chain employs TRBV24-1 and TRBJ2-1; 7 bases match TRBD2. The germline V gene has CDR1 KGHDR and CDR2 SFDVKD. This CDR3 region has 13 residues. The CDR3: CATSAPPGLERFF. CDR3 nucleotides: TGTGCCACCAGTGCCCCCCCCGGACTAGAGCGGTTCTTC.

The gene calls are TRBV2 and TRBJ1-1, with 9 bases fitting TRBD1. Germline-derived CDR1 and CDR2 are SNHLY and FYNNEI. After removal of 6 bases from V and 4 bases from J, the junction contained 6 bases not matched to a gene. CDR3 length equals 14 residues. The CDR3 is CASRARQGGTEAFF. The CDR3 DNA follows: TGTGCCAGCAGGGCTAGACAGGGGGGCACTGAAGCTTTCTTT.

The chain couples TRBV3-1 (or the pseudogene TRBV3-2) to TRBJ1-2, with D unclear. Deletions cut 1 base from V and 0 bases from J, with 6 bases between. The CDR3 sequence is 14 residues long. Germline lookup yields CDR1 LGHDT and CDR2 YNNKEL (reference sequence). The CDR3 spells CASSQVSSNYGYTF. CDR3 nucleotide sequence: TGTGCCAGCAGCCAAGTCAGTTCTAACTATGGCTACACCTTC.

This clone was seen a single time. V usage is TRBV7-6 and J usage is TRBJ1-1, with 7 bases identical to TRBD1. V was pared by 0 bases and J by 5 bases, with 9 bases of the junction left unmatched. Germline V gives CDR1 SGHVS, CDR2 FNYEAQ. This CDR3 is 16 amino acids long. The CDR3 region has the DNA TGTGCCAGCAGCTTAGCGGACAGGCTCCCGGGGACTGAAGCTTTCTTT. Protein product: CASSLADRLPGTEAFF.

The rearrangement joins TRBV5-4 to TRBJ2-7; 10 bases match TRBD2. The V gene's germline CDR1 is SGHNT and CDR2 YYREEE (reference sequence). The CDR3 covers 15 residues. The junction had 5 bases not matched to a gene; V was cut back by 0 bases and J by 5 bases. CDR3 sequence reads: CASSLAGLAYHEQYF. In DNA, the CDR3 is TGTGCCAGCAGCTTGGCGGGACTAGCGTACCACGAGCAGTACTTC.

This clone has only a few counts. V is TRBV27 and J is TRBJ2-2; D unclear. The CDR3 covers 14 residues. The germline V gene encodes CDR1 MNHEY and CDR2 SMNVEV (reference sequence). V lost 10 bases and J 0 bases, leaving 12 bases between the germline ends. For the CDR3, the DNA is TGTGCCACTAAACGAGGAGCGAACACCGGGGAGCTGTTTTTT. Encoded protein: CATKRGANTGELFF.

The chain is built from TRBV2 and TRBJ1-1; D is ambiguous. The germline V gene has CDR1 SNHLY and CDR2 FYNNEI. V was trimmed by 5 bases and J by 2 bases, leaving 9 bases between them. The CDR3 loop spans 13 amino acids. CDR3 DNA sequence: TGTGCCAGCAGTTTGGCATATAACACTGAAGCTTTCTTT. This sequence encodes CASSLAYNTEAFF.

The chain joins TRBV10-1 to TRBJ2-2; possibly TRBD1 for D (6 bases). The germline V gene encodes CDR1 WNHNN and CDR2 SYGVQD (reference sequence). The CDR3 is made up of 13 amino acids. Trimming stripped 6 bases from V and 2 bases from J, with 7 bases between. The CDR3 DNA reads as TGCGCCAGCAGGGACAGAAACACCGGGGAGCTGTTTTTT. Residues: CASRDRNTGELFF.